One T cell receptor (beta chain) is described in this entry. Its antigen is as yet unknown. The beta constant-region primer was an equimolar mix of two oligonucleotides covering TRBC1 and TRBC2. Nested alpha and beta constant-region primers with the SP2 primer drove four PCR rounds on ligated cDNA. TCRdb redid the calling of the UMI-ligation and nested PCR reads with MiXCR, one entry per CDR3 protein. This table holds over 130,000 distinct CDR3 sequences, approximately 21% found once. The data stem from a study of naive and memory T cell subsets. V lost 6 bases, J lost 4 bases, and 16 bases lay in between. The V gene's germline CDR1 is MNHEY and CDR2 SMNVEV (reference sequence). CDR3 length equals 16 residues. The study's findings and limits: Especially in CD8 cells, naive repertoires contained a few larger clonotypes, possibly CD45RA-re-expressing memory cells.

The sequence was obtained from a human donor in good health. The chain carries TRBV27 and TRBJ1-6; D is uncertain. Source material: naive CD8+ T cells from blood. CDR3 residues: CASSSQSPPYNSPLHF. Written as DNA, the CDR3 is TGTGCCAGCAGCTCACAGAGCCCTCCTTATAATTCACCCCTCCACTTT.